One sample yielded the 21 T cell receptor beta chains listed below, sequenced in a study of spatial heterogeneity in lung cancer. Time point indicated: sample taken at primary tumor resection. Researchers sequenced whole RNA taken from tumor, nontumor lung or frozen PBMC without sorting. TCRdb fed the 5' RACE reads into MiXCR, producing one record per CDR3 protein. The sample lists under 8,500 distinct CDR3 sequences; approximately 5% were seen once. This specimen consisted of normal lung tissue next to the tumor, obtained at surgery. The receptors were gathered from a female donor with early-stage non-small cell lung cancer.

This clonotype was detected ten times or more. CDR3 coding DNA: TGTGCCAGCAGGGATGCTAGGACATCACCTTACGAGCAGTACTTC. Protein: CASRDARTSPYEQYF. This chain joins TRBV28 and TRBJ2-7, with D possibly being TRBD1 (5 bases). This CDR3 comprises 15 residues. Germline V CDR1 and CDR2: MDHEN, SYDVKM. Trimming took 6 bases from V and 4 from J, leaving 19 bases between them.

There are many counts of this clonotype. The chain uses TRBV24-1 and TRBJ2-6; D is ambiguous. Germline assignment: CDR1 KGHDR and CDR2 SFDVKD. V was shortened by 5 bases and J by 1 base, with 8 bases between the two germline ends. The length of the CDR3 is 15 residues. CDR3 region: CATSAGSSGANVLTF. In DNA, the CDR3 is TGTGCCACCAGTGCTGGATCATCTGGGGCCAACGTCCTGACTTTC.

A few counts support this clonotype. The chain joins TRBV7-8 to TRBJ1-1; the D gene is possibly TRBD1 (6 bases). CDR1 SGHVS and CDR2 FQNEAQ come from the germline V gene. V was trimmed by 2 bases and J by 3 bases, leaving 10 bases between them. The CDR3 spans 14 residues. The CDR3 DNA follows: TGTGCCAGCAGCTTATTGGGGGCGGACACTGAAGCTTTCTTT. Translation: CASSLLGADTEAFF.

This clonotype is judged medium-sized (0.01 to 0.1%). This chain joins TRBV20-1 and TRBJ2-7, with D possibly matching TRBD2 (5 bases). This CDR3 contains 11 residues. The ends were cut back, 5 bases at V and 2 bases at J, with 7 bases in the middle. Germline V gives CDR1 DFQATT, CDR2 SNEGSKA (reference sequence). The CDR3, as DNA: TGCAGTGCTCCCGGGACCTACGAGCAGTACTTC. This encodes CSAPGTYEQYF.

This clonotype was observed many times. The chain has TRBV25-1 and TRBJ2-3; 7 bases fit TRBD1. Germline values: CDR1 MGHDK, CDR2 SYGVNS. V lost 3 bases, J lost 4 bases, and 19 bases stayed unmatched. There are 19 residues in the CDR3. DNA of the CDR3: TGTGCCAGCAGTGACCCAGCCAGACAGACAGGGAATTTCCCAGATACGCAGTATTTT. Translated: CASSDPARQTGNFPDTQYF.

This clonotype came up a few times. V gene TRBV3-1 combines with J gene TRBJ1-1; a possible D gene is TRBD1 (5 bases). The CDR3 is made up of 13 amino acids. Germline-derived CDR1 and CDR2 are LGHDT and YNNKEL (reference sequence). V was trimmed by 3 bases and J by 2 bases, leaving 7 bases between them. The CDR3 spells CASSHGTNTEAFF. DNA of the CDR3: TGTGCCAGCAGCCACGGGACCAACACTGAAGCTTTCTTT. Full variable domain (rest looked up from reference TRBV3-1 and TRBJ1-1): DTAVSQTPKYLVTQMGNDKSIKCEQNLGHDTMYWYKQDSKKFLKIMFSYNNKELIINETVPNRFSPKSPDKAHLNLHINSLELGDSAVYFCASSHGTNTEAFFGQGTRLTVV.

By sample fraction, this clonotype is medium-sized. The V and J genes are TRBV12-3 or TRBV12-4 and TRBJ1-5, with a tentative D call TRBD1 (6 bases). The CDR3 extends over 15 amino acids. Between the trimmed V and J ends, which lost 6 bases and 9 bases, there was a span of 21 bases. CDR3 DNA: TGTGCCAGCAGCCAACAGGGTGGGGTCATGCGGCCCCAGCATTTT. Translated: CASSQQGGVMRPQHF.

The table lists this clonotype with many counts. The chain couples TRBV6-6 to TRBJ2-1; TRBD2 matches 10 bases. Germline-derived CDR1 and CDR2 are MNHNY and SVGAGI (reference sequence). Losses at the gene ends were 6 bases for V and 9 bases for J; bases not matched to a gene: 2. CDR3 length equals 12 residues. This chain's CDR3 is CASRSGRGEQFF. CDR3 sequence (DNA): TGTGCCAGCAGGAGCGGGAGGGGTGAGCAGTTCTTC.

This clonotype has ten or more counts. This chain uses TRBV5-1 with TRBJ2-1, with 12 bases aligning to TRBD2. J gave up 5 bases and V 5 bases, and 5 bases lay outside the gene matches. CDR3 size: 15 residues. CDR1 is SGHRS and CDR2 is YFSETQ in the germline V gene. DNA for the CDR3: TGCGCCAGCAGTCTTAGGACTAGCGGGGACAATGAGCAGTTCTTC. Its protein product is CASSLRTSGDNEQFF.

In its sample, this clonotype ranks as medium-sized (0.01 to 0.1%). One junction end does not reproduce the germline sequence, and a read error may be involved. In nucleotides, the CDR3 is TGTGCCAGCAGTTTGTACACAGAAGCTTTCTTT. As protein: CASSLYTEAFF. This rearrangement joins TRBV28 to TRBJ1-1; no definite D call. Germline CDR1 and CDR2: MDHEN and SYDVKM. The CDR3 runs 11 residues.

A few counts support this clonotype. The V call is TRBV24-1, the J call TRBJ2-1, with TRBD2 identical over 15 bases. In germline, CDR1 is KGHDR, CDR2 SFDVKD. V shed 2 bases and J 4 bases; nucleotides not matched to a gene: 2. The CDR3 contains 17 residues. CDR3 bases: TGTGCCACCAGTGATTCGGGGACTAGCGGGGGGTACAATGAGCAGTTCTTC. It translates to CATSDSGTSGGYNEQFF.

This clonotype is classed as medium-sized (0.01 to 0.1%). The chain joins TRBV28 to TRBJ2-1; D not certain. V was cut by 4 bases and J by 4 bases, with 11 bases left in between. CDR1 is MDHEN, CDR2 SYDVKM, per germline. The CDR3 has 14 amino acids. The CDR3 spells CASSSLVDYNEQFF. The CDR3 coding sequence is TGTGCCAGCAGTTCATTGGTCGATTACAATGAGCAGTTCTTC.

The table lists this clonotype with many counts. The chain is built from TRBV28 and TRBJ1-1; D remains unclear. The CDR3 spans 14 residues. From germline, CDR1 is MDHEN and CDR2 SYDVKM. V was shortened by 5 bases and J by 1 base, with 11 bases between the two germline ends. The DNA of the CDR3 is TGTGCCAGCAGTCCCCAAGGCGGGAACACTGAAGCTTTCTTT. Translated: CASSPQGGNTEAFF.

This clonotype occurred many times. The V gene is TRBV7-2, the J gene TRBJ2-7; either TRBD1 or TRBD2 may fit D (5 bases each). V was pared by 5 bases and J by 6 bases, with 14 bases between. The CDR3 has 13 residues. CDR1 and CDR2 (germline): SGHTA, FQGNSA. CDR3 in amino acids: CASSQRRGPEQYF. The CDR3 region has the DNA TGTGCCAGCAGCCAACGTAGGGGACCCGAGCAGTACTTC.

The chain is built from TRBV6-1 and TRBJ1-4; no firm D call. The germline V gene encodes CDR1 MNHNS and CDR2 SASEGT. With 2 bases removed from V and 3 bases from J, the gap between germline ends came to 10 bases. CDR3 length: 15 residues. The CDR3 reads CASSESPGANEKLFF. CDR3 DNA sequence: TGTGCCAGCAGTGAAAGCCCGGGCGCTAATGAAAAACTGTTTTTT.

This clonotype is labeled medium-sized (0.01 to 0.1%). The chain employs TRBV6-4 and TRBJ2-3; perhaps TRBD1 as D (5 bases). Germline V CDR1 and CDR2: MRHNA, SNTAGT. The CDR3 runs to 13 residues. Trimming removed 2 bases at V and 4 bases at J, with 7 bases between. CDR3 in DNA: TGTGCCAGCAGTGACAGGGGATCAGATACGCAGTATTTT. This gives the protein CASSDRGSDTQYF.

The rearrangement links TRBV20-1 to TRBJ2-1; 7 bases line up with TRBD2. This CDR3 contains 17 residues. Unmatched junction bases numbered 13, after V lost 5 bases and J lost 0 bases. Looked up from germline, CDR1 is DFQATT and CDR2 is SNEGSKA (reference sequence). The DNA for the CDR3 is TGCAGTGCTCCAAATGTTCCAGCGGGGAGCTCCTACAATGAGCAGTTCTTC. Amino acid sequence: CSAPNVPAGSSYNEQFF.

The CDR3, as DNA: TGTGCCAGCCGCGGACTAGCGGGAGGGACAACGGTAAAAGATACGCAGTATTTT. As protein: CASRGLAGGTTVKDTQYF. The chain combines TRBV2 with TRBJ2-3; 15 bases agree with TRBD2. Germline assignment: CDR1 SNHLY and CDR2 FYNNEI. The trim removed 8 bases at V and 5 bases at J, leaving 14 bases unmatched. CDR3 length: 18 amino acids. Full variable domain (remainder filled in from reference TRBV2 and TRBJ2-3): EPEVTQTPSHQVTQMGQEVILRCVPISNHLYFYWYRQILGQKVEFLVSFYNNEISEKSEIFDDQFSVERPDGSNFTLKIRSTKLEDSAMYFCASRGLAGGTTVKDTQYFGPGTRLTVL.

This clonotype is labeled as medium-sized. The DNA for the CDR3 is TGTGCCAGTAGGCTTGGTAGCGCGAGCACAGATACGCAGTATTTT. Translating it yields CASRLGSASTDTQYF. The chain combines TRBV19 with TRBJ2-3, with a weak D call TRBD2 (5 bases). The germline V and J ends were trimmed by 6 bases and 0 bases, with 13 bases remaining between them. Germline V gene lookup returns CDR1 LNHDA and CDR2 SQIVND (reference sequence). This CDR3 has 15 amino acids.

In this sample, this clonotype turned up many times. This chain joins TRBV7-9 and TRBJ2-1; 7 bases are shared with TRBD1. This CDR3 region has 15 residues. The germline gives CDR1 SEHNR, CDR2 FQNEAQ (reference sequence). V was clipped by 5 bases and J by 3 bases; unmatched bases: 7. Here the CDR3 reads CASSLSGTVYNEQFF. The DNA for the CDR3 is TGTGCCAGCAGCCTTTCCGGGACAGTCTACAATGAGCAGTTCTTC.

This clonotype was seen ten or more times. V usage is TRBV21-1 and J usage is TRBJ1-1; the DNA was not compared with TRBD1, the D call given in the table. TRBV21-1 is termed a pseudogene. CDR3 length equals 14 residues. The DNA for the CDR3 is TGTGCCAGCCCGTGGGGCAGGATGAACACTGAAGCTTTCTTT. Protein: CASPWGRMNTEAFF.